This is a list of T cell receptor beta chains from one sample in a study of blood T cell repertoires in COVID-19. Using immunoSEQ multiplex PCR, the repertoire was profiled, and TCRdb retains in-frame clones only, with some absent. This sample carries approximately 210,000 clones, 88% of them seen once, and the ten largest clones take around 1.5%. The sequenced material came from peripheral blood. The receptors were sampled from a man aged 18 to 35 with active or convalescent COVID-19. CDR3s include the opening cysteine and the closing phenylalanine or tryptophan. The D gene is left open where the match is weak. Clone size is stated in some rows and not others, as once, few, many or a class when expanded.

>TRBJ1-5|.|TRBV2|.
TGTGCCAGCAATCAGGGGCCGGATCAGCCCCAGCATTTT
CASNQGPDQPQHF
>TRBJ2-7|TRBD1|TRBV6-6|.
TGTGCCAGCAGGGAACGGGACAGGGGCCAGGAGCAGTACTTC
CASRERDRGQEQYF
>TRBJ2-4|TRBD2|TRBV30|.
TGTGCCTGGAGCCCGACTAGCGGGAGAAACATTCAGTACTTC
CAWSPTSGRNIQYF
>TRBJ1-3|.|TRBV4-2|.
TGTGCCAGCAGCCAAGATGGGCAGGGTGGAAACACCATATATTTT
CASSQDGQGGNTIYF
>TRBJ1-1|TRBD1|TRBV19|.
TGTGCTACTGAGGGGGCGCGGACTGAAGCTTTCTTT
CATEGARTEAFF
>TRBJ1-1|.|TRBV3-1/TRBV3-2|.
TGTGCCAGCAGCCACCCCAGGGTTGAAGCTTTCTTT
CASSHPRVEAFF
>TRBJ1-2|.|TRBV3-1/TRBV3-2|.
TGTGCCAGCAGCCAAGTCGGAGTTCTATATGGCTACACCTTC
CASSQVGVLYGYTF
>TRBJ2-5|TRBD1|TRBV28|.
TGTGCCAGCAGTTTTGAGGGACAGATTAAGTACCAAGAGACCCAGTACTTC
CASSFEGQIKYQETQYF
>TRBJ2-7|TRBD1|TRBV7-8|.
TGTGCCAGCTCTAAAGGGGGCATCACCTACGAGCAGTACTTC
CASSKGGITYEQYF
>TRBJ1-5|.|TRBV6-6|few
TGTGCCAGCAGTTCCCCCGGGAGCAATCAGCCCCAGCATTTT
CASSSPGSNQPQHF
>TRBJ1-5|.|TRBV27|.
TGTGCCAGCAGTTTAGGGTCGGGGGTGTCGGCGCCCCAGCATTTT
CASSLGSGVSAPQHF
>TRBJ2-7|TRBD2|TRBV4-3|.
TGCGCCAGCAGCCCAGAGACTAGCGGGAGCTACGAGCAGTACTTC
CASSPETSGSYEQYF
>TRBJ2-3|.|TRBV9|.
TGTGCCAGCAGCCCTGGTCAGGGAGGAAGCACAGATACGCAGTATTTT
CASSPGQGGSTDTQYF
>TRBJ1-1|TRBD1|TRBV6-5|.
TGTGCCAGCAGTTCCACAGGGGCTGGTGAAGCTTTCTTT
CASSSTGAGEAFF
>TRBJ2-1|TRBD2|TRBV4-2|.
TGTGCCAGCAGCCAAGTAGCGGGAGATGCCTACAATGAGCAGTTCTTC
CASSQVAGDAYNEQFF
>TRBJ2-5|TRBD2|TRBV5-1|.
TGCGCCAGCAGCCCGAGGACTAGCGGAGGGGGAGAAGAGACCCAGTACTTC
CASSPRTSGGGEETQYF
>TRBJ2-1|.|TRBV7-2|.
TGTGCCAGCAGCTCGAGACTAGAAGGGGAGCAGTTCTTC
CASSSRLEGEQFF
>TRBJ2-6|TRBD1|TRBV19|.
TGTGCCAGTAGTCTCCGGACAGGAAGCTCTGGGGCCAACGTCCTGACTTTC
CASSLRTGSSGANVLTF
>TRBJ2-1|TRBD1|TRBV4-3|once
TGCGCCAGCAGCCAAGATTTGGGACAGGGTTTTAGTAATGAGCAGTTCTTC
CASSQDLGQGFSNEQFF
>TRBJ1-1|.|TRBV2|once
TGTGCCACTCCAGGGGTGTTTGACACTGAAGCTTTCTTT
CATPGVFDTEAFF
>TRBJ1-2|.|TRBV10-3|.
TGTGCCATCAGTGAGTCGGGCGACAGAACCTATGGCTACACCTTC
CAISESGDRTYGYTF
>TRBJ1-5|.|TRBV11-2|.
TGTGCCAGCAGCCCTGCCCCCAGGGGAAATAGCAATCAGCCCCAGCATTTT
CASSPAPRGNSNQPQHF
>TRBJ1-3|TRBD1|TRBV9|.
TGTGCCAGCAGCGAGTGGACAGGGGATGGAAACACCATATATTTT
CASSEWTGDGNTIYF
>TRBJ1-5|.|TRBV10-1|once
TGCGCCAGCAGTGAGAGGGGACACCCGGATAGCAATCAGCCCCAGCATTTT
CASSERGHPDSNQPQHF
>TRBJ2-1|TRBD2|TRBV15|.
TGTGCCACCAGCAGAGTGGGGGGGTTGGCTACGGGTGCGCTGTTCTTC
CATSRVGGLATGALFF
>TRBJ1-1|.|TRBV6-5|once
TGTGCCAGCAGAAGACAACTGGGGAACACTGAAGCTTTCTTT
CASRRQLGNTEAFF
>TRBJ2-3|.|TRBV29-1|.
TGCAGCGTTGACAGGGACACAGATACGCAGTATTTT
CSVDRDTDTQYF
>TRBJ1-1|TRBD1|TRBV5-1|.
TGCGCCAGCAGTCCAGACCCAGGGGGTGCGAACACTGAAGCTTTCTTT
CASSPDPGGANTEAFF
>TRBJ1-2|TRBD1|TRBV28|few
TGTGCCAGCAGTATCTGGGGACAGGGTAAGGGTGGCTACACCTTC
CASSIWGQGKGGYTF
>TRBJ2-5|.|TRBV11-3|.
TGTGCCAGCAGCTTAGAGGCGCGAGGGGGCGAGGCTTTCCGACTAGGGGAGACCCAGTACTTC
CASSLEARGGEAFRLGETQYF
>TRBJ1-2|.|TRBV7-8|.
TGTGCCAGCAGCTTTGGCCGTAACTATGGCTACACCTTC
CASSFGRNYGYTF
>TRBJ2-1|TRBD2|TRBV15|.
TGTGCCACCAGCCCAAGGAGGGCGGGAGCGCCCTCCAATGAGCAGTTCTTC
CATSPRRAGAPSNEQFF
>TRBJ1-2|.|TRBV11-2|.
TGTGCCAGCAGCTCGCGGGGGTATGGCTACACCTTC
CASSSRGYGYTF
>TRBJ1-2|.|TRBV7-2|.
TGTGCCAGCAGCTTAGCGCAGTGGACAGATGGCTACACCTTC
CASSLAQWTDGYTF
>TRBJ1-5|TRBD1|TRBV7-9|once
TGTGCCAGCAGCCGGACAGGGGGCTCGGGTCAGCCCCAGCATTTT
CASSRTGGSGQPQHF
>TRBJ1-3|.|TRBV18|.
TGTGCCAGCTCCCAAGGGGCTGGAAACACCATATATTTT
CASSQGAGNTIYF
>TRBJ2-7|.|TRBV12-5|.
TGTGCTAGTGGCACCACCGGGTCCCTAATCTACGAGCAGTACTTC
CASGTTGSLIYEQYF
>TRBJ1-4|.|TRBV7-2|once
TGTGCCAGCAGCTTACCCGGACAAGGCGAAAAACTGTTTTTT
CASSLPGQGEKLFF
>TRBJ2-7|TRBD2|TRBV6-5|.
TGTGCCAGCACCCCACTAGCGGGAGGCCCCTACGAGCAGTACTTC
CASTPLAGGPYEQYF
>TRBJ2-1|.|TRBV3-1/TRBV3-2|.
TGTGCCAGCAGCCAAGTGGCCCAGATTTACAATGAGCAGTTCTTC
CASSQVAQIYNEQFF
>TRBJ2-1|TRBD2|TRBV9|.
TGTGCCAGCAGCGTAGGGGCTAGCGGGCCTTTCAATGAGCAGTTCTTC
CASSVGASGPFNEQFF
>TRBJ2-2|.|TRBV3-1/TRBV3-2|medium-sized
TGTGCCAGCAGCCAAGATGGCACTAGTAGTCCCACCGGGGAGCTGTTTTTT
CASSQDGTSSPTGELFF
>TRBJ2-7|.|TRBV28|.
TGTGCCAGCAGCACGGTTAGGGGGGGAATGAGCTCCTACGAGCAGTACTTC
CASSTVRGGMSSYEQYF
>TRBJ1-1|.|TRBV7-2|.
TGTGCCAGCAGCCCCCTTACCGGGAGGTACACTGAAGCTTTCTTT
CASSPLTGRYTEAFF
>TRBJ2-7|.|TRBV7-9|.
TGTGCCAGCAGCTTAAAGGCGCAGGGGATTGGCGAGCAGTACTTC
CASSLKAQGIGEQYF
>TRBJ2-2|.|TRBV4-3|.
TGCGCCAGCAGCCAGGGCAGACGGACCGGGGAGCTGTTTTTT
CASSQGRRTGELFF
>TRBJ1-2|.|TRBV19|once
TGTGCCAGTAGTATAGGCGGCGGGGACTTCTATGGCTACACCTTC
CASSIGGGDFYGYTF
>TRBJ1-2|.|TRBV30|once
TGTGCCTGGAGCACTAGGGTTGGGGCTAACTATGGCTACACCTTC
CAWSTRVGANYGYTF
>TRBJ2-7|.|TRBV7-9|.
TGTGCCAGCAGCCGGGCAGGAGGGACGTACGAGCAGTACTTC
CASSRAGGTYEQYF
>TRBJ1-1|.|TRBV27|.
TGTGCCAGCAGTTTATCGCTAGCGGGTTACATGAACACTGAAGCTTTCTTT
CASSLSLAGYMNTEAFF
>TRBJ1-6|.|TRBV10-1|few
TGCGCCAGCAGTGAGATTCCGAACAGAGTCTATAATTCACCCCTCCACTTT
CASSEIPNRVYNSPLHF
>TRBJ1-1|.|TRBV12-5|.
TGTGCTAGTGATCTTACCGGGACAGAAGCTTTCTTT
CASDLTGTEAFF
>TRBJ2-7|.|TRBV27|few
TGTGCCAGCAGTTTCGGGGGTTCCCGCTACGAGCAGTACTTC
CASSFGGSRYEQYF
>TRBJ2-6|.|TRBV18|.
TGTGCCAGCTCACGACTAGACGTTGGTGGGGCCAACGTCCTGACTTTC
CASSRLDVGGANVLTF
>TRBJ2-1|.|TRBV11-2|.
TGTGCCAGTGCGCTGGGACTCCCCCCGGGCAATGAGCAGTTCTTC
CASALGLPPGNEQFF
>TRBJ1-4|.|TRBV19|.
TGTGCCAGTAGGGCAACAGGGCGCGATGAAAAACTGTTTTTT
CASRATGRDEKLFF
>TRBJ1-5|.|TRBV27|.
TGTGCCAGCAGTCGGACAGAGGATCAGCCCCAGCATTTT
CASSRTEDQPQHF
>TRBJ1-1|.|TRBV7-9|.
TGTGCCAGCAGCCCAAGCCGGGGGAGGGTCACTGAAGCTTTCTTT
CASSPSRGRVTEAFF